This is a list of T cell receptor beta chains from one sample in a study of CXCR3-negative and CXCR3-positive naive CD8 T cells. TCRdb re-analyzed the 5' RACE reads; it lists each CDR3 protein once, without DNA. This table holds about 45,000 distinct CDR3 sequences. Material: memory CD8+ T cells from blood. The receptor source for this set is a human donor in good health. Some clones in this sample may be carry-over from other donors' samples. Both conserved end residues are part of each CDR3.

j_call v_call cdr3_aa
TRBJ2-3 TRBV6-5 CASSYGQGAADTQYF
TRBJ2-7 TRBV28 CASSLISGRSEQYF
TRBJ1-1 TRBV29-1 CSVRSGPIPNTEAFF
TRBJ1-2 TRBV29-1 CSVMDRGNFGYTF
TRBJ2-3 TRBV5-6 CASSLSRDTQYF
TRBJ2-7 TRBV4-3 CASSQGLQWSYEQYF
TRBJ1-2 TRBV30 CAWDPQGIDYGYTF
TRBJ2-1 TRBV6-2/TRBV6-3 CASSYSWLAGSNEQFF
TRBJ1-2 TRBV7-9 CASSRGPGGYTF
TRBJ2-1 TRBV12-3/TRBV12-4 CASSPHRENWGLARYNEQFF
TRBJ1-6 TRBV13 CASRRDSENSPLHF